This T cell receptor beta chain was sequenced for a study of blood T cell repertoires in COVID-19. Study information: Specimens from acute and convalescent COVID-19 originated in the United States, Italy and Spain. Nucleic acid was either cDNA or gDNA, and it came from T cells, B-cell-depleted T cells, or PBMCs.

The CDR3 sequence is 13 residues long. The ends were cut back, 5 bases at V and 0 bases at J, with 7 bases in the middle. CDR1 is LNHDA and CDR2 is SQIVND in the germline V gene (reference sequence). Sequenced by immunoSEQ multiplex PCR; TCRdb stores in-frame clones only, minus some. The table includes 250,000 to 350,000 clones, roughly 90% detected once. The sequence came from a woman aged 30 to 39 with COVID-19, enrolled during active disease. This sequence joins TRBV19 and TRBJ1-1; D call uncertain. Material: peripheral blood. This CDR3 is CASSLAMNTEAFF. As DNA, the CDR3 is TGTGCCAGTAGTCTCGCTATGAACACTGAAGCTTTCTTT.